The next 22 T cell receptor beta chains were all read from a single sample in a study of chemoradiotherapy in HPV16-positive cancers. The table came from immunoSEQ multiplex PCR; TCRdb's copy has only in-frame clones and leaves some out. The data contain 13,000 or so clones, 88% of them singletons. Sequencing was performed on blood, taken from a patient who underwent chemoradiotherapy. These receptors were taken from a human donor with HPV-associated anogenital cancer.

The V and J genes are TRBV4-2 and TRBJ2-1; 11 bases line up with TRBD2. The CDR3 sequence is 14 residues long. Germline V gene lookup returns CDR1 LGHNA and CDR2 YNFKEQ. Unmatched junction bases numbered 1, after V lost 5 bases and J lost 4 bases. For the CDR3, the DNA is TGTGCCAGCAGCGGGACTAGCGGATACAATGAGCAGTTCTTC. Translation gives CASSGTSGYNEQFF.

The chain employs TRBV30 and TRBJ1-2, with 8 bases identical to TRBD1. CDR1 and CDR2 from the germline V gene are GTSNPN and SVGIG (reference sequence). V shed 6 bases and J 9 bases; nucleotides not matched to a gene: 12. The CDR3 runs to 13 residues. The CDR3 nucleotides are TGTGCCTGCCGCCGCCGGGACAGGTGGAGCTACACCTTC. Translation gives CACRRRDRWSYTF.

The chain is built from TRBV19 and TRBJ1-3; unclear D gene. The germline V and J ends were trimmed by 7 bases and 0 bases, with 10 bases remaining between them. CDR1 and CDR2 (germline): LNHDA, SQIVND (reference sequence). The CDR3 sequence is 14 residues long. Here the CDR3 DNA reads TGTGCCAGTACCCCAGCCCTCTCTGGAAACACCATATATTTT. Residues: CASTPALSGNTIYF.

The rearrangement uses TRBV2 and TRBJ2-5; the match to TRBD2 covers 9 bases. The tail of the sequence fits TRBJ2-7 better, so the J call may be wrong. The CDR3 is made up of 15 amino acids. Germline lookup yields CDR1 SNHLY and CDR2 FYNNEI. In DNA form, the CDR3 reads TGTGCCAGCAGTGAAGCGGGCGGGGGGGCCTACGAGCAGTACTTC. It codes for CASSEAGGGAYEQYF.

This chain connects TRBV30 to TRBJ1-1; D is perhaps TRBD1 (6 bases). Trimming shortened V by 3 bases and J by 4 bases, and 15 bases separated the two germline ends. CDR1 and CDR2 from the germline V gene are GTSNPN and SVGIG (reference sequence). The length of the CDR3 is 14 residues. The CDR3 protein is CAWSEGQTSTEAFF. The CDR3 DNA reads as TGTGCCTGGAGCGAAGGACAGACAAGCACTGAAGCTTTCTTT.

V gene TRBV9 combines with J gene TRBJ2-5; D unclear. Per germline, CDR1 SGDLS and CDR2 YYNGEE. V was cut by 0 bases and J by 3 bases, with 15 bases left in between. The CDR3 consists of 16 residues. The CDR3 coding sequence is TGTGCCAGCAGCGTAGATCTTGGTTTGGCGAAAGAGACCCAGTACTTC. Its protein product is CASSVDLGLAKETQYF. The complete variable domain, with remaining parts taken from reference TRBV9 and TRBJ2-5, reads DSGVTQTPKHLITATGQRVTLRCSPRSGDLSVYWYQQSLDQGLQFLIQYYNGEERAKGNILERFSAQQFPDLHSELNLSSLELGDSALYFCASSVDLGLAKETQYFGPGTRLLVL.

The V call is TRBV4-3, the J call TRBJ2-7; D not resolved. CDR1 and CDR2 from the germline V gene are LGHNA and YSLEER. The CDR3 is 13 residues long. Deletions cut 0 bases from V and 3 bases from J, with 6 bases between. The CDR3 DNA reads as TGCGCCAGCAGCCAAGACAGATTCTACGAGCAGTACTTC. Translation: CASSQDRFYEQYF.

A single count supports this clone. The chain has TRBV6-6 and TRBJ2-1, with 9 nucleotides matching TRBD1. J lost 3 bases, V lost 0 bases, and 0 bases had no gene match. The CDR3 loop spans 15 amino acids. Germline V gene lookup returns CDR1 MNHNY and CDR2 SVGAGI (reference sequence). CDR3 nucleotide sequence: TGTGCCAGCAGTTACTCGACAGGGGGCTACAATGAGCAGTTCTTC. As protein: CASSYSTGGYNEQFF.

The chain recombines TRBV18 with TRBJ2-5, with 7 bases identical to TRBD1. Germline V CDR1 and CDR2: KGHSH, LQKENI. V gave up 5 bases and J gave up 0 bases; unmatched junction bases: 3. The CDR3 contains 14 residues. The DNA for the CDR3 is TGTGCCAGCTCAACGGGACAGAACCAAGAGACCCAGTACTTC. It codes for CASSTGQNQETQYF.

The chain combines TRBV7-3 with TRBJ2-3; D is possibly TRBD2 (6 bases). This CDR3 region has 16 residues. Per germline, CDR1 SGHTA and CDR2 FQGTGA. Trimming shortened V by 1 base and J by 0 bases, and 11 bases separated the two germline ends. The CDR3 coding sequence is TGTGCCAGCAGCTTAATGGCAACTAGCAGCACAGATACGCAGTATTTT. It codes for CASSLMATSSTDTQYF.

Here the CDR3 reads CASSLVAKAGELFF. The CDR3 nucleotides read TGCGCCAGCAGCTTGGTGGCCAAGGCCGGGGAGCTGTTTTTT. V and J are TRBV5-1 and TRBJ2-2; D is undetermined. CDR1 SGHRS and CDR2 YFSETQ come from the germline V gene. Trimming pared 0 bases from V and 6 bases from J, leaving 9 bases between. The CDR3 loop spans 14 amino acids.

The chain has TRBV18 and TRBJ2-2; D is possibly TRBD1 or TRBD2 (6 bases each). Deletions cut 2 bases from V and 5 bases from J, with 18 bases between. The CDR3 contains 17 residues. Germline loops: CDR1 KGHSH, CDR2 LQKENI. The CDR3 region is CASSPSTGPGGTGELFF. CDR3 DNA: TGTGCCAGCTCACCATCGACAGGCCCTGGGGGGACCGGGGAGCTGTTTTTT.

This clone was seen just once. V is TRBV6-1 and J is TRBJ1-5, with 10 positions matching TRBD1. Trimming removed 6 bases from V and 7 bases from J; junction bases left unmatched: 6. From germline, CDR1 is MNHNS and CDR2 SASEGT. This CDR3 contains 14 residues. The CDR3 sequence is CASSRGTGDQPQHF. The DNA of the CDR3 is TGTGCCAGCAGCAGAGGGACAGGGGACCAGCCCCAGCATTTT.

In regard to this clone: Distinct nucleotide sequences in the sample also encode this CDR3. This chain uses TRBV9 with TRBJ2-3; 9 bases agree with TRBD2. CDR1 and CDR2 from the germline V gene are SGDLS and YYNGEE. After removal of 0 bases from V and 2 bases from J, the junction contained 1 base not matched to a gene. The CDR3 is 15 amino acids. As DNA, the CDR3 is TGTGCCAGCAGCGTAGGCGGGGGGGACACAGATACGCAGTATTTT. Amino acids: CASSVGGGDTDTQYF. The variable domain in full, with the rest retrieved from reference TRBV9 and TRBJ2-3, is DSGVTQTPKHLITATGQRVTLRCSPRSGDLSVYWYQQSLDQGLQFLIQYYNGEERAKGNILERFSAQQFPDLHSELNLSSLELGDSALYFCASSVGGGDTDTQYFGPGTRLTVL.

This chain links TRBV5-5 with TRBJ2-3, with TRBD2 as a possible D gene (6 bases). V dropped 0 bases and J dropped 2 bases, with 10 bases sitting between them. The CDR3 runs 15 residues. Germline assignment: CDR1 SGHKS and CDR2 YYEKEE (reference sequence). The CDR3 is CASSLEAGTTDTQYF. CDR3 in DNA: TGTGCCAGCAGCTTGGAGGCGGGGACCACAGATACGCAGTATTTT. The full variable domain, with the rest looked up from reference TRBV5-5 and TRBJ2-3, is DAGVTQSPTHLIKTRGQQVTLRCSPISGHKSVSWYQQVLGQGPQFIFQYYEKEERGRGNFPDRFSARQFPNYSSELNVNALLLGDSALYLCASSLEAGTTDTQYFGPGTRLTVL.

CDR3 sequence (DNA): TGTGCCAGCAGTTACGGGACTGGAAACACCATATATTTT. Translated, it gives CASSYGTGNTIYF. The gene calls are TRBV6-6 and TRBJ1-3; D is undetermined. The germline V gene encodes CDR1 MNHNY and CDR2 SVGAGI (reference sequence). V lost 2 bases and J 2 bases, leaving 4 bases between the germline ends. This CDR3 is built from 13 residues.

The genes are TRBV19 and TRBJ2-1; D gene ambiguous. Germline V gene data show CDR1 as LNHDA and CDR2 as SQIVND (reference sequence). The V end lost 5 bases, the J end lost 13 bases, and 18 bases lay between the germline ends. CDR3 length equals 13 residues. The CDR3 bases are TGTGCCAGTAGTGCCGGCCTTCGACGCCGTCAGTTCTTC. Translated, it gives CASSAGLRRRQFF.

This clone was counted once. J is TRBJ2-2 and V is TRBV5-3, with D unclear. Being an ORF, TRBV5-3 has a function that is uncertain. The CDR3 is 18 residues long. Trimming shortened V by 1 base and J by 0 bases, and 16 bases separated the two germline ends. The CDR3 sequence is CARSLMTRTEPNTGELFF. In DNA, the CDR3 is TGTGCCAGAAGCTTGATGACAAGGACGGAGCCGAACACCGGGGAGCTGTTTTTT.

This sequence joins TRBV6-1 and TRBJ2-7; 11 bases are a match to TRBD1. The V gene end was trimmed by 4 bases and the J gene end by 6 bases; junction bases not matched to a gene: 8. There are 15 residues in the CDR3. From germline, CDR1 is MNHNS and CDR2 SASEGT. CDR3 region: CASSAPRDRGFEQYF. CDR3 bases: TGTGCCAGCAGTGCCCCCCGGGACAGGGGGTTCGAGCAGTACTTC.

V is TRBV7-3 and J is TRBJ2-1; 11 bases are shared with TRBD2. The CDR3 runs to 16 residues. The trim removed 4 bases at V and 7 bases at J, leaving 9 bases unmatched. Per the germline V gene, CDR1 is SGHTA and CDR2 is FQGTGA. The CDR3 sequence is CASSSFEGLAVNEQFF. CDR3 bases: TGTGCCAGCAGCTCCTTCGAGGGACTAGCGGTAAATGAGCAGTTCTTC.

The chain carries TRBV7-3 and TRBJ2-3; the D is unclear. Germline V CDR1 and CDR2: SGHTA, FQGTGA. Trimming cost V 2 bases and J 0 bases, with 6 bases left between them. The CDR3 runs to 14 residues. CDR3 in amino acids: CASSLRRSTDTQYF. Written as DNA, the CDR3 is TGTGCCAGCAGCTTACGGCGGAGCACAGATACGCAGTATTTT.

The gene calls are TRBV5-1 and TRBJ2-1, with 7 bases aligning to TRBD1. The J segment lost 9 bases and the V segment lost 2 bases, leaving 11 bases of the junction unmatched. CDR1 is SGHRS, CDR2 YFSETQ, per germline. This CDR3 has 15 residues. The CDR3 DNA sequence: TGCGCCAGCAGCTTCAGGGGGATACAGTCCGGTGAGCAGTTCTTC. Residues: CASSFRGIQSGEQFF.